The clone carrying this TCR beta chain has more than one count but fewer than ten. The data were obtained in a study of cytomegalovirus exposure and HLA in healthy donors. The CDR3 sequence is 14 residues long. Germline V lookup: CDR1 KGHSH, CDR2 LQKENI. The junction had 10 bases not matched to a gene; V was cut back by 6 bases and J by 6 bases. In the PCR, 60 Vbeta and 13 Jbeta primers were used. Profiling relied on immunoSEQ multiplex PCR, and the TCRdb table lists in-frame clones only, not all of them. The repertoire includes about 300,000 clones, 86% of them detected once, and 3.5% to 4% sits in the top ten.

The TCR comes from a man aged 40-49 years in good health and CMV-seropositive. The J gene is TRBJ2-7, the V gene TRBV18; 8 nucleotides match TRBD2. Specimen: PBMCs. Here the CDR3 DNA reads TGTGCCAGCTCGCCCCAACTAGCGGATCTCGAGCAGTACTTC. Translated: CASSPQLADLEQYF.